This paragraph covers one T cell receptor beta chain sequence. The antigen is not known. The CDR3 is 15 amino acids. The V gene's germline CDR1 is SGHNT and CDR2 YYREEE (reference sequence). V was cut by 4 bases and J by 0 bases, with 13 bases left in between. TCRdb itself ran the reads through MiXCR, one entry per CDR3 protein. In the table there are tens of thousands of distinct CDR3 sequences, roughly a fifth of which are singletons. This sample stems from a study of T cell repertoires in cytomegalovirus infection. Sequences were derived from CD8+ T cells from cultured PBMCs, sampled from culture after CMV antigen stimulation. The sequence was collected from a human donor in good health (CMV status not recorded). Some clones in this sample may be carry-over from other donors' samples. The chain combines TRBV5-4 with TRBJ1-1; D uncertain. The CDR3 DNA reads TGTGCCAGCAGCGATCAGGACGGAATGAACACTGAAGCTTTCTTT. Translated: CASSDQDGMNTEAFF.